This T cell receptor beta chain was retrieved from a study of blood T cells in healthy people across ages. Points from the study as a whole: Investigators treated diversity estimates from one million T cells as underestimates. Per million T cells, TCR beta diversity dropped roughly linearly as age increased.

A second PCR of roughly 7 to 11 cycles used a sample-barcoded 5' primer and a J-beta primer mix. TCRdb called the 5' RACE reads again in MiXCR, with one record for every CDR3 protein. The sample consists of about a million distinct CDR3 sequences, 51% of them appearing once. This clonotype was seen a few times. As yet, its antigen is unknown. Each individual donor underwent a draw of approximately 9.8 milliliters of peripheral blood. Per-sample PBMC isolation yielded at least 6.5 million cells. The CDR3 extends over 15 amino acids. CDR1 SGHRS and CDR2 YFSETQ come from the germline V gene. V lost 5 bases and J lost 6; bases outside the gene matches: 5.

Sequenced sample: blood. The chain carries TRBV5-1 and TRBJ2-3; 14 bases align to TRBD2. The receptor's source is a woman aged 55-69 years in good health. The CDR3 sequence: CASRGLAGVTDTQYF. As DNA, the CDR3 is TGCGCCAGCAGGGGACTAGCGGGAGTTACGGATACGCAGTATTTT.